These 18 T cell receptor beta chains originate from one sample sequenced in a study of glioma-infiltrating T cells. TCR alpha and beta CDR3 regions were amplified from RNA using iRepertoire nested multiplex PCR. TCRdb reanalysed the multiplex PCR reads using MiXCR and keeps one entry per CDR3 protein. The sample yields about 140,000 distinct CDR3 sequences, approximately 40% seen once. The sequenced material came from glioma tissue, nonneoplastic brain tissue, or PBMCs (not recorded which). The receptor source for this set is a human donor with low-grade glioma or glioblastoma, undergoing nonglioma brain surgery, or in good health (not recorded which).

Only a few counts were recorded for this clonotype. The chain uses TRBV7-8 and TRBJ2-1, with D tentatively TRBD1 (5 bases). With 5 bases removed from V and 10 bases from J, the gap between germline ends came to 21 bases. In germline, CDR1 is SGHVS, CDR2 FQNEAQ. The CDR3 totals 15 residues. This chain's CDR3 is CASSQGEHPPPEQFF. The CDR3 DNA follows: TGTGCCAGCAGCCAAGGGGAACACCCACCCCCAGAGCAGTTCTTC. The whole variable domain, filled in from reference TRBV7-8 and TRBJ2-1, reads GAGVSQSPRYKVAKRGQDVALRCDPISGHVSLFWYQQALGQGPEFLTYFQNEAQLDKSGLPSDRFFAERPEGSVSTLKIQRTQQEDSAVYLCASSQGEHPPPEQFFGPGTRLTVL.

In this sample, this clonotype turned up a few times. This chain joins TRBV7-2 and TRBJ1-5; D not certain. The V end was cut by 5 bases, the J end by 4 bases, with 9 bases between. Germline V gene data show CDR1 as SGHTA and CDR2 as FQGNSA. There are 13 residues in the CDR3. CDR3 sequence: CASSPTENQPQHF. CDR3 nucleotides: TGTGCCAGCAGCCCCACCGAAAATCAGCCCCAGCATTTT.

The rearrangement links TRBV7-2 to TRBJ2-5; D possibly corresponds to TRBD2 (6 bases). Trimming left V 5 bases short and J 13 bases short, with 20 bases between. Germline CDR1 and CDR2: SGHTA and FQGNSA. This CDR3 spans 13 amino acids. The CDR3 loop is CASSTRARLGPYF. The DNA for the CDR3 is TGTGCCAGCAGCACGCGAGCCAGACTAGGTCCGTACTTC.

This chain uses TRBV19 with TRBJ1-2, with 9 bases matching TRBD1. Germline CDR1 reads LNHDA; CDR2 reads SQIVND (reference sequence). The CDR3 has 15 residues. V shed 6 bases, J shed 4 bases, and the junction held 9 bases outside the gene matches. CDR3 DNA sequence: TGTGCCAGTAGGCAGGACAGGGGCGAGGGCTATGGCTACACCTTC. Residues: CASRQDRGEGYGYTF.

This rearrangement joins TRBV15 to TRBJ2-7; D gene ambiguous. Germline lookup yields CDR1 LNHNV and CDR2 YYDKDF (reference sequence). Trimming shortened V by 1 base and J by 4 bases, and 8 bases separated the two germline ends. CDR3 length: 13 amino acids. This CDR3 is CATSRGVNYEQYF. The CDR3 region has the DNA TGTGCCACCAGCAGAGGAGTGAATTACGAGCAGTACTTC.

This clonotype was found many times. The V and J genes are TRBV6-6 and TRBJ1-2; D uncertain. Germline loops: CDR1 MNHNY, CDR2 SVGAGI (reference sequence). The CDR3 covers 13 residues. Trimming removed 0 bases at V and 3 bases at J, with 5 bases between. CDR3: CASSYSGYYGYTF. The CDR3 DNA reads TGTGCCAGCAGTTACTCGGGGTACTATGGCTACACCTTC.

The chain carries TRBV28 and TRBJ1-1; D is possibly TRBD1 (5 bases). Trimming pared 8 bases from V and 8 bases from J, leaving 18 bases between. Looked up from germline, CDR1 is MDHEN and CDR2 is SYDVKM. This CDR3 is built from 13 residues. The CDR3 protein is CASGGGSLLEAFF. The CDR3 DNA reads as TGTGCCAGCGGGGGAGGATCATTACTGGAAGCTTTCTTT.

V and J are TRBV15 and TRBJ2-3; D perhaps matches TRBD2 (6 bases). CDR1 and CDR2 from the germline V gene are LNHNV and YYDKDF (reference sequence). The CDR3 totals 16 residues. V dropped 3 bases and J dropped 0 bases, with 13 bases sitting between them. CDR3: CATSSLGGSSTDTQYF. In DNA form, the CDR3 reads TGTGCCACCAGCAGCCTGGGAGGATCTAGCACAGATACGCAGTATTTT.

This clonotype showed up many times. The V call is TRBV6-2 or TRBV6-3, the J call TRBJ1-5; D is unresolved. There are 12 residues in the CDR3. Germline V gene sequence: CDR1 MNHEY, CDR2 SVGEGT. V lost 0 bases and J lost 9, with 6 bases in between. CDR3 in amino acids: CASSYSARPQHF. In DNA form, the CDR3 reads TGTGCCAGCAGTTACTCCGCTCGGCCCCAGCATTTT.

This clonotype was observed a single time. The V gene is TRBV4-1, the J gene TRBJ1-3; D call uncertain. The CDR3 is 15 residues long. V shed 5 bases and J shed 4 bases, with 15 bases lying between them. Germline assignment: CDR1 MGHRA and CDR2 YSYEKL. The CDR3 here is CASSKFRAVGNTIYF. The DNA of the CDR3 is TGCGCCAGCAGCAAGTTTCGGGCGGTCGGAAACACCATATATTTT.

A word on this clonotype: A much larger clone differs by one base, so this may be a read error. The CDR3 end shows no conserved phenylalanine or tryptophan, and so a read error is likely. The chain carries TRBV27 and TRBJ2-1; 8 bases are shared with TRBD2. From germline, CDR1 is MNHEY and CDR2 SMNVEV (reference sequence). With V trimmed by 6 bases and J by 1 base, 5 bases remained unmatched. The CDR3 covers 15 residues. This chain's CDR3 is CASSRTSGSYNEQFL. In DNA form, the CDR3 reads TGTGCCAGCAGCCGAACTAGCGGTTCCTACAATGAGCAGTTCCTC.

This clonotype came up a few times. The chain couples TRBV27 to TRBJ2-7, with D unclear. From germline, CDR1 is MNHEY and CDR2 SMNVEV (reference sequence). This CDR3 contains 16 residues. The V gene lost 0 bases and the J gene lost 2 bases, with 14 bases spanning the gap. The CDR3, as DNA: TGTGCCAGCAGTTTATCCCCGGCCAGATTAACCTACGAGCAGTACTTC. It specifies CASSLSPARLTYEQYF.

The rearrangement links TRBV4-1 to TRBJ2-1; 15 nucleotides match TRBD2. Germline V gives CDR1 MGHRA, CDR2 YSYEKL. CDR3 length: 16 amino acids. V shed 2 bases and J 10 bases; nucleotides not matched to a gene: 6. DNA of the CDR3: TGCGCCAGCAGCCAAACCGGGACTAGCGGGGGGAAAGAGCAGTTCTTC. It encodes CASSQTGTSGGKEQFF.

Comment on this clonotype: A read error may be the cause here, since a much bigger clone is one base away. The chain uses TRBV6-6 and TRBJ2-7; the D gene is possibly TRBD1 (6 bases). The CDR3 sequence is 14 residues long. Germline V lookup: CDR1 MNHNY, CDR2 SVGAGI (reference sequence). The chain's CDR3 is CASTYSQGSYEQYF. In DNA, the CDR3 is TGTGCCAGCACTTACTCGCAGGGGTCCTACGAGCAGTACTTC.

This clonotype was picked up a small number of times. The chain recombines TRBV6-1 with TRBJ2-2, with D possibly matching TRBD2 (5 bases). Germline loops: CDR1 MNHNS, CDR2 SASEGT. V lost 7 bases, J lost 3 bases, and 12 bases lay in between. This CDR3 contains 14 residues. CDR3 bases: TGTGCCAGCAAGGGAGCGGCGGACACCGGGGAGCTGTTTTTT. It encodes CASKGAADTGELFF.

For the CDR3, the DNA is TGTGCCAGCAGTTTCGACAGGGAAGGCCGGGGAGCTTTCTTT. It translates to CASSFDREGRGAFF. The rearrangement uses TRBV12-3 or TRBV12-4 and TRBJ1-1; 7 bases fit TRBD1. V dropped 3 bases and J dropped 10; count of bases not matched to a gene: 11. The CDR3 is 14 residues long.

This clonotype has a handful of counts. The chain uses TRBV6-1 and TRBJ2-1, with D hard to call. The CDR3 consists of 12 residues. Germline V gene lookup returns CDR1 MNHNS and CDR2 SASEGT. V lost 3 bases and J lost 7, with 7 bases in between. The CDR3 sequence is CASSELLNEQFF. The CDR3 nucleotides are TGTGCCAGCAGTGAGCTGTTGAATGAGCAGTTCTTC.

The sample holds a few counts of this clonotype. The V and J genes are TRBV20-1 and TRBJ1-1; TRBD1 matches at 8 bases. Germline assignment: CDR1 DFQATT and CDR2 SNEGSKA (reference sequence). The ends lost 5 bases at V and 2 bases at J; junction bases unmatched: 1. The CDR3 totals 12 residues. In DNA, the CDR3 is TGCAGTGCTGGACAGGGAAACACTGAAGCTTTCTTT. The encoded protein is CSAGQGNTEAFF.